This TCR beta chain appears in the sequencing data of a study of CXCR3-negative and CXCR3-positive naive CD8 T cells. As concerns this clonotype: The target antigen is unknown.

Study-level findings and limits: Researchers report that CXCR3-positive naive cells carry more hydrophobic TRB CDR3s than CXCR3-negative naive cells. The naive subsets expressed comparable surface CD5, and the authors inferred TCR strength from TRB CDR3 properties.

CDR1 is DFQATT and CDR2 is SNEGSKA in the germline V gene (reference sequence). This CDR3 comprises 16 residues. UMI-labeled 5' RACE yielded the TRB cDNA libraries. From its re-call of the 5' RACE reads, TCRdb lists each CDR3 protein once, without DNA. This table holds 130,000 or so distinct CDR3 sequences. The specimen was naive CXCR3- CD8+ T cells from blood. Regarding subset: CD45RO-CCR7+CD27+CD95- naive CD8+ T cells lacking CXCR3 (TNR3-). The rearrangement links TRBV20-1 to TRBJ1-3. The TCR sequence derives from a human donor in good health. Some clones in this sample may be carry-over from other donors' samples. CDR3 protein: CSARDRTFSSGNTIYF.